This record covers a single TCR beta chain. Its antigen remains unknown. The record originates from a study of Graves' ophthalmopathy and Graves' hyperthyroidism. Study-wide results and limits: Cross-validated, the 13-signature model showed 87.88%/81.08% sensitivity/specificity, and 80%/75% in the test set.

The study amplified TCR beta CDR3 regions using RNA transcripts. Second-round multiplex PCR came after a first-round RT-PCR that employed HTBI primers. One entry per CDR3 protein, called by TCRdb with MiXCR from the multiplex PCR reads. The repertoire consists of almost 750,000 distinct CDR3 sequences, with roughly two fifths occurring once and the leading ten covering 44%. Germline CDR1 MGHDK, CDR2 SYGVNS. This CDR3 has 16 residues. With 6 bases clipped from V and 1 base from J, the junction kept 7 bases outside the gene matches. All donors with ophthalmopathy were recorded as having moderate-to-severe activity, CAS ≥3, NOSPECS ≥4 and a duration under 3 months. The authors used Ficoll-Paque density gradient centrifugation to separate PBMCs. The input was approximately 9.3 ml of fresh peripheral blood.

The V gene is TRBV25-1, the J gene TRBJ2-7, with TRBD2 matching 12 bases. Sequencing input: peripheral blood. The receptor was isolated from an adult man with Graves' ophthalmopathy. The CDR3 coding sequence is TGTGCCAGCAGCGGGCGGACTAGCGGGATTTCCTACGAGCAGTACTTC. It specifies CASSGRTSGISYEQYF.